This T cell receptor (beta chain) derives from a study of cytomegalovirus exposure and HLA in healthy donors. Turning to the study itself: Within the Caucasian-associated ancestry cluster were roughly 81% of the approximately 400 genotyped donors. Study results and limitations: The HLA-A and HLA-B alleles of most subjects were reportedly predicted accurately from TCR beta sequences. According to an earlier analysis, most TCR beta V segments yielded productive rearrangements about 87% or about 30% of the time.

The CDR3 has 14 amino acids. V was pared by 1 base and J by 8 bases, with 14 bases between. The germline gives CDR1 SGHTA, CDR2 FQGNSA. Regarding this clone: Antigen unknown.

It was with 60 Vbeta and 13 Jbeta primers that the PCR ran. Assay: immunoSEQ multiplex PCR; the TCRdb copy retains only in-frame clones and omits some. Of about 120,000 clones in the sample, 80% are singletons; the top ten hold approximately 0.22%. The TCR sequence derives from a man aged 50-60 years in good health and CMV-seronegative. The chain combines TRBV7-2 with TRBJ1-1, with a tentative D call TRBD1 (5 bases). The specimen was PBMCs. CDR3 DNA sequence: TGTGCCAGCAGCTTAGTCCCTGGGGCGATCGAAGCTTTCTTT. This gives the protein CASSLVPGAIEAFF.